Given below is one T cell receptor (beta chain) in context. PCR was performed using 60 Vbeta and 13 Jbeta primers. Only in-frame clones appear in the TCRdb table, and some are missing; sequencing was by immunoSEQ multiplex PCR. The table has about 100,000 clones, roughly 80% seen once. The sample belongs to a study of cytomegalovirus exposure and HLA in healthy donors. Germline V gene data show CDR1 as SGHDN and CDR2 as FVKESK. This CDR3 contains 14 residues. Trimming cost V 9 bases and J 2 bases, with 11 bases left between them. This chain uses TRBV14 with TRBJ1-6, with D possibly matching TRBD1 (5 bases). Sequencing input: PBMCs. The clonotype comes from a middle-aged man in good health and CMV-seropositive. The CDR3 coding sequence is TGTGCCAGGGAGGGGAATGCCTATAATTCACCCCTCCACTTT. Translation: CAREGNAYNSPLHF.